The clone carrying this TCR beta chain was seen more than once but under ten times. These data come from a study of shared clonotypes between healthy human individuals. Study context: Those who served as donors were a couple of women and three men between the ages of 18 and 49.

For sorted subsets, 150 to 200 ng DNA per replicate equaled about 30,000 T cell genomes. Repertoires were generated with immunoSEQ multiplex PCR, while TCRdb's copy carries only in-frame clones and drops some. The repertoire has 2 million to 2.5 million clones, roughly 93% of them found once; the top ten carry under 0.45%. CD45RA+ naive and CD45RA-negative memory subsets were separated from CD4+ cells. Between the trimmed V and J ends, which lost 1 base and 7 bases, there was a span of 7 bases. The length of the CDR3 is 13 residues. Germline V gene data show CDR1 as SEHNR and CDR2 as FQNEAQ (reference sequence).

Sample: naive CD4+ T cells from PBMCs. Subset denoted: CD45RA+ positively selected. The gene calls are TRBV7-9 and TRBJ1-4; D remains ambiguous. The receptor's source is a man aged 18 to 35 in good health. Some clones in this sample may be carry-over from other donors' samples. The CDR3 region is CASSLGWGEKLFF. The DNA of the CDR3 is TGTGCCAGCAGCTTAGGGTGGGGTGAAAAACTGTTTTTT. Variable domain in full (rest from reference TRBV7-9 and TRBJ1-4): DTGVSQNPRHKITKRGQNVTFRCDPISEHNRLYWYRQTLGQGPEFLTYFQNEAQLEKSRLLSDRFSAERPKGSFSTLEIQRTEQGDSAMYLCASSLGWGEKLFFGSGTQLSVL.